One T cell receptor (beta chain) is described in this entry. What it binds is not known. The source of the sample is a study of CD8+ T cells in alopecia areata. Study-wide results and caveats: Alphabeta T cells residing in normal skin are also sequenced in scalp samples. The link between baseline CD8+ expansion and response remains uncertain with one nonresponder. TCRs were shared less clearly across patients than in mice, possibly for HLA-related reasons.

Stated treatment: oral pan-JAK inhibitor, 5-10 mg twice daily. Lesional scalp punch biopsies and peripheral blood came from alopecia areata patients. In each case, RNA was isolated and then reverse transcribed into cDNA as the sequencing template. Here immunoSEQ multiplex PCR was the method, and the copy in TCRdb shows in-frame clones only, minus some. The table lists approximately 120,000 clones, roughly 57% of them singletons. This TCR came from a human donor with alopecia areata. The sample was CD4+ T cells sorted from blood, taken at week 4, from a patient treated with tofacitinib.

CDR3 in DNA: TGTGCCTGGAGTGTACAGGGACGGCATGAAAAACTGTTTTTT. Translating it yields CAWSVQGRHEKLFF. J is TRBJ1-4 and V is TRBV30; D may be TRBD1 (6 bases). V was cut by 0 bases and J by 6 bases, with 11 bases left in between. Germline-derived CDR1 and CDR2 are GTSNPN and SVGIG (reference sequence). The CDR3 is 14 amino acids.